The 2 T cell receptor beta chains presented below share a single source sample, sequenced in a study of graft-versus-host responses after intestinal transplantation. Method: immunoSEQ multiplex PCR; TCRdb's copy keeps in-frame clones and lacks some. The sample holds about 70,000 clones, less than 95% seen once. These receptors have no known antigen. Here the sequenced sample was unstimulated CD8+ T cells sorted from spleen or lymph node cells, taken before intestinal transplant. All receptors come from a human donor who received an intestinal transplant.

This sequence joins TRBV7-3 and TRBJ2-7; TRBD1 is a possible D gene (7 bases). Per germline, CDR1 SGHTA and CDR2 FQGTGA. There are 15 residues in the CDR3. V was cut by 6 bases and J by 0 bases, with 15 bases left in between. The CDR3 DNA reads TGTGCCAGCAGGGCGGGACAGTTATTCTCCTACGAGCAGTACTTC. Translation: CASRAGQLFSYEQYF.

V is TRBV6-1 and J is TRBJ1-1; possible D gene TRBD1, 5 bases. The germline V gene encodes CDR1 MNHNS and CDR2 SASEGT. V lost 8 bases, J lost 7 bases, and 8 bases lay in between. The length of the CDR3 is 10 residues. For the CDR3, the DNA is TGTGCCAGCGGGGCGGTTGAAGCTTTCTTT. The encoded protein is CASGAVEAFF.